The next 13 T cell receptor beta chains were all read from a single sample in a study of blood T cell repertoires in COVID-19. Only in-frame clones appear in the TCRdb table, and some are missing; sequencing was by immunoSEQ multiplex PCR. The sample contains around 210,000 clones, 75% to 85% of which appear only once. The sequenced material came from peripheral blood. The receptors were sampled from a man aged 45 to 65 with COVID-19, enrolled during active disease.

The count of this clone is one. This chain uses TRBV28 with TRBJ2-7, with 9 nucleotides matching TRBD1. Germline CDR1 MDHEN, CDR2 SYDVKM. With V trimmed by 6 bases and J by 6 bases, 12 bases remained unmatched. The CDR3 is 15 residues long. As DNA, the CDR3 is TGTGCCAGCAGACCCGACAGGGGGAAAAGAGGCGAGCAGTACTTC. This gives the protein CASRPDRGKRGEQYF.

This clone was found once. This chain uses TRBV5-5 with TRBJ1-3; TRBD1 is a possible D gene (5 bases). Looked up from germline, CDR1 is SGHKS and CDR2 is YYEKEE (reference sequence). Trimming stripped 1 base from V and 3 bases from J, with 11 bases between. The CDR3 runs 15 residues. CDR3 protein: CASSLRQIGGNTIYF. CDR3 in DNA: TGTGCCAGCAGCTTGAGACAGATCGGTGGAAACACCATATATTTT. Full variable domain (outside the CDR3, taken from reference TRBV5-5 and TRBJ1-3): DAGVTQSPTHLIKTRGQQVTLRCSPISGHKSVSWYQQVLGQGPQFIFQYYEKEERGRGNFPDRFSARQFPNYSSELNVNALLLGDSALYLCASSLRQIGGNTIYFGEGSWLTVV.

The rearrangement joins TRBV12-3 or TRBV12-4 to TRBJ2-7; maybe TRBD2 (5 bases). V lost 6 bases, J lost 1 base, and 7 bases lay in between. CDR3 length equals 12 residues. CDR3 protein: CASSWRSYEQYF. CDR3 nucleotides: TGTGCCAGCAGCTGGAGGTCCTACGAGCAGTACTTC.

V usage is TRBV7-9 and J usage is TRBJ1-2; TRBD1 agrees at 7 bases. Per germline, CDR1 SEHNR and CDR2 FQNEAQ (reference sequence). The CDR3 spans 15 residues. V was clipped by 5 bases and J by 1 base; unmatched bases: 7. DNA of the CDR3: TGTGCCAGCAGCGACATGACAGGGAATAACTATGGCTACACCTTC. It translates to CASSDMTGNNYGYTF.

The V and J genes are TRBV5-4 and TRBJ2-3; 7 nucleotides line up with TRBD2. V was pared by 0 bases and J by 3 bases, with 4 bases of the junction left unmatched. The V gene's germline CDR1 is SGHNT and CDR2 YYREEE (reference sequence). The CDR3 is made up of 15 amino acids. CDR3 sequence reads: CASSLDGGGTDTQYF. The CDR3 DNA sequence: TGTGCCAGCAGCTTGGATGGGGGGGGTACAGATACGCAGTATTTT.

J is TRBJ1-3 and V is TRBV5-1; 8 bases line up with TRBD1. The CDR3 extends over 15 amino acids. Trimming removed 3 bases from V and 6 bases from J; junction bases left unmatched: 8. CDR1 and CDR2 (germline): SGHRS, YFSETQ. The CDR3 DNA is TGCGCCAGCAGCTCAGGACAGGGAGAACTAAACACCATATATTTT. Amino acids: CASSSGQGELNTIYF. The full variable domain, completed using reference TRBV5-1 and TRBJ1-3, is KAGVTQTPRYLIKTRGQQVTLSCSPISGHRSVSWYQQTPGQGLQFLFEYFSETQRNKGNFPGRFSGRQFSNSRSEMNVSTLELGDSALYLCASSSGQGELNTIYFGEGSWLTVV.

V and J are TRBV7-6 and TRBJ2-1; D remains unclear. The length of the CDR3 is 17 residues. CDR1 SGHVS and CDR2 FNYEAQ come from the germline V gene. Trimming took 5 bases from V and 4 from J, leaving 21 bases between them. The CDR3 is CASSPFPPQSDYNEQFF. The DNA of the CDR3 is TGTGCCAGCAGCCCATTCCCCCCACAGTCTGATTACAATGAGCAGTTCTTC.

The chain combines TRBV5-8 with TRBJ1-2; perhaps TRBD1 as D (5 bases). The germline CDR1 and CDR2 sequences are SGHTS and YDEGEE. Trimming stripped 5 bases from V and 0 bases from J, with 11 bases between. The CDR3 has 14 amino acids. This chain's CDR3 is CASRSTGANYGYTF. CDR3 bases: TGTGCCAGCAGATCTACAGGAGCTAACTATGGCTACACCTTC.

The rearrangement links TRBV4-1 to TRBJ2-3, with a weak D call TRBD2 (6 bases). The germline gives CDR1 MGHRA, CDR2 YSYEKL. This CDR3 has 16 amino acids. The V end was cut by 0 bases, the J end by 0 bases, with 10 bases between. The chain's CDR3 is CASSQDWSGSTDTQYF. The CDR3 coding sequence is TGCGCCAGCAGCCAAGATTGGAGCGGGAGCACAGATACGCAGTATTTT.

This clone appeared a single time. The chain recombines TRBV3-1 (or the pseudogene TRBV3-2) with TRBJ1-3; no firm D call. Trimming pared 3 bases from V and 7 bases from J, leaving 4 bases between. The CDR3 length is 11 residues. Per germline, CDR1 LGHDT and CDR2 YNNKEL (reference sequence). This chain's CDR3 is CASSQSNTIYF. The CDR3 DNA sequence: TGTGCCAGCAGCCAGAGTAACACCATATATTTT.

About this clone: The same CDR3 arises from other DNA sequences in this sample as well. This sequence joins TRBV4-2 and TRBJ2-7; 9 bases agree with TRBD1. Trimming at V came to 1 base and at J to 2 bases, leaving 0 bases not matched to a gene. This CDR3 comprises 14 residues. Germline V gene sequence: CDR1 LGHNA, CDR2 YNFKEQ. The CDR3 loop reads CASSQGQGAYEQYF. The CDR3 bases are TGTGCCAGCAGCCAAGGACAGGGGGCCTACGAGCAGTACTTC.

The rearrangement links TRBV6-5 to TRBJ2-1, with no clear D. Germline lookup yields CDR1 MNHEY and CDR2 SVGAGI. V gave up 8 bases and J gave up 5 bases, with 13 bases separating them. The CDR3 totals 13 residues. CDR3 DNA: TGTGCCAGCGGGCCAGTTCCAAACAATGAGCAGTTCTTC. Translating gives CASGPVPNNEQFF.

V usage is TRBV12-3 or TRBV12-4 and J usage is TRBJ2-7, with TRBD1 matching 10 bases. J gave up 3 bases and V 10 bases, and 6 bases lay outside the gene matches. The CDR3 runs to 13 residues. For the CDR3, the DNA is TGTGCCACCAAGTGGACAGGGGGCTACGAGCAGTACTTC. Its protein product is CATKWTGGYEQYF.